The rows below give T cell receptor beta chains drawn from one sample of a study of monozygotic twins with cystic fibrosis. TCRdb's copy holds only in-frame clones and misses some; the assay was immunoSEQ multiplex PCR. The sample lists just over 35,000 clones; about nine tenths were seen once. Input material: blood. The receptors originated from a boy aged 2 to 10 with cystic fibrosis. Each CDR3 is given with its conserved first and last residue. The D gene is left open where the match is weak. Size tells how often a clone was seen (once, few, many) or the class of an expanded clone, and some rows leave it out.

DNA | CDR3 | size | V | D | J
TGTGCCAGAAGCTCCCGCTTGGGGGGGCAAAACACTGAAGCTTTCTTT | CARSSRLGGQNTEAFF | NA | TRBV5-3 | NA | TRBJ1-1
TGTGCCAGCAGCCCCCCCGGGACTACATATAAAAACATTCAGTACTTC | CASSPPGTTYKNIQYF | NA | TRBV7-2 | TRBD2 | TRBJ2-4
TGTGCCAGCAGTACCCTTCGCTCTGGAAACACCATATATTTT | CASSTLRSGNTIYF | NA | TRBV5-6 | NA | TRBJ1-3
TGTGCCAGCATCTACAGGACCTACGAGCAGTACTTC | CASIYRTYEQYF | NA | TRBV2 | NA | TRBJ2-7
TGTGCCAGCAGCCCCTTGGCGGGGGCGACCTACAATGAGCAGTTCTTC | CASSPLAGATYNEQFF | NA | TRBV7-9 | NA | TRBJ2-1
TGTGCCAGCAGCTATACCAGACAGGGATGGACTGAAGCTTTCTTT | CASSYTRQGWTEAFF | NA | TRBV27 | TRBD1 | TRBJ1-1
TGTGCCAGCAGCCAGGGGGTGGCAGGCGATCCTCAAGAGACCCAGTACTTC | CASSQGVAGDPQETQYF | NA | TRBV4-2 | NA | TRBJ2-5
TGTGCCAGCAGCTCGGGACAGGGTTGGTCACCCCTCCACTTT | CASSSGQGWSPLHF | few | TRBV7-9 | TRBD1 | TRBJ1-6
TGTGCCAGTAGTATAGACAGGGGCACAGATACGCAGTATTTT | CASSIDRGTDTQYF | NA | TRBV19 | NA | TRBJ2-3
TGTGCCAGCAGTTTATTGGGCAGCTCCTACAATGAGCAGTTCTTC | CASSLLGSSYNEQFF | NA | TRBV27 | NA | TRBJ2-1